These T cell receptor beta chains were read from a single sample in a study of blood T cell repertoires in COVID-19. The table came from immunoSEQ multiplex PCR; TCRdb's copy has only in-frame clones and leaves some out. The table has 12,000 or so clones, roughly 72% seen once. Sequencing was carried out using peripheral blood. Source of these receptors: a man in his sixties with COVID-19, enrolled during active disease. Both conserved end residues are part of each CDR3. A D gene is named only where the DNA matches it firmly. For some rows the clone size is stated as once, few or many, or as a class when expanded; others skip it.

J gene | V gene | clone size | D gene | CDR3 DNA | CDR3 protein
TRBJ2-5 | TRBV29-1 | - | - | TGCAGCGTTGTCCGGGAAGGAGAGACCCAGTACTTC | CSVVREGETQYF
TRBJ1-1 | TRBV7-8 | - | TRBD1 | TGTGCCAGCAGCGATTGGGACAGGAACACTGAAGCTTTCTTT | CASSDWDRNTEAFF
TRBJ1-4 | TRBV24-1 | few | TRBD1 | TGTGCCACCAGTGAGGGGGACAGGCCTAATGAAAAACTGTTTTTT | CATSEGDRPNEKLFF
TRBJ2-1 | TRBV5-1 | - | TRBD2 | TGCGCCAGCAGCTTGGTCGGACTAGCGGGAGGGACCTCCTACAATGAGCAGTTCTTC | CASSLVGLAGGTSYNEQFF
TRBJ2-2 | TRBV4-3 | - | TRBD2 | TGCGCCAGCAGCCAAAGCCCTGGACTAGCGAGCACCGGGGAGCTGTTTTTT | CASSQSPGLASTGELFF
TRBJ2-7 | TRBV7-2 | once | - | TGTGCCAGCAGGCGCGACAGGAACTACGAGCAGTACTTC | CASRRDRNYEQYF
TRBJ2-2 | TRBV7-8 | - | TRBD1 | TGTGCCAGCAGCCGACAGGGTAACGGGGAGCTGTTTTTT | CASSRQGNGELFF
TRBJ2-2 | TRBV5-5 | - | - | TGTGCCAGCAGCTTAAGCCGGGTTCAAGGTGGGGAGCTGTTTTTT | CASSLSRVQGGELFF
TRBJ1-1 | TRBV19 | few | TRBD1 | TGTGCCAGTAGTATAGTCGTCCAGGGGGCTAACACTGAAGCTTTCTTT | CASSIVVQGANTEAFF
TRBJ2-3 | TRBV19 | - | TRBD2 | TGTGCCAGTAGAGCGACTAGCGAAATAATAGATACGCAGTATTTT | CASRATSEIIDTQYF
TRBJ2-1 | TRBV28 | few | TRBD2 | TGTGCCAGCAGTCCCCCCCAACTAGCGGGAGCGCGGAATGAGCAGTTCTTC | CASSPPQLAGARNEQFF
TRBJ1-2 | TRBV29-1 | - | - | TGCGTTACGACAGAAAGGTCGGTTGGCTACACCTTC | CVTTERSVGYTF
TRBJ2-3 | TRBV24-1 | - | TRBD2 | TGTGCCACCAGTGACGGGAGGGCCTCAGATACGCAGTATTTT | CATSDGRASDTQYF
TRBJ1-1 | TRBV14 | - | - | TGTGCCAGCAGCGATCCCGGGATGGGGACTGAAGCTTTCTTT | CASSDPGMGTEAFF
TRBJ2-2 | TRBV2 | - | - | TGTGCCAGCAAGAGGCAGAACGCGAACACCGGGGAGCTGTTTTTT | CASKRQNANTGELFF
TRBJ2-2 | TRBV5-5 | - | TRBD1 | TGTGCCAGCAGCTACAGGGGGGCCGGGGAGCTGTTTTTT | CASSYRGAGELFF
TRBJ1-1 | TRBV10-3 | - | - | TGTGCCATCAGTGATGTCAGGGAGGTTACTGAAGCTTTCTTT | CAISDVREVTEAFF
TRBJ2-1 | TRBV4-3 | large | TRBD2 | TGCGCCAGCAGCCAAGATCGGGCTAGCGGTGGGTTTGGTGAGCAGTTCTTC | CASSQDRASGGFGEQFF
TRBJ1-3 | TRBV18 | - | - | TGTGCCAGCTCACCACCCTTGGCAGGGTGGAGAAACACCATATATTTT | CASSPPLAGWRNTIYF
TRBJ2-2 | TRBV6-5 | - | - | TGTGCCAGCAGTTACTCGAGTAGATTAAACACCGGGGAGCTGTTTTTT | CASSYSSRLNTGELFF
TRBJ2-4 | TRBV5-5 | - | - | TGTGCCAGCAGCTTGGCAGGAGAGGGTAGAGCGTACTTC | CASSLAGEGRAYF
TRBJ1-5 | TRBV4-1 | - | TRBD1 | TGCGCCAGCAGCCAAGATTTCCCACAGGGGTATCAGCCCCAGCATTTT | CASSQDFPQGYQPQHF
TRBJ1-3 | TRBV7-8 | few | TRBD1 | TGTGCCAGCAGCTTGTGGGGGACAGGGTATGACTCTGGAAACACCATATATTTT | CASSLWGTGYDSGNTIYF
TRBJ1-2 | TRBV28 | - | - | TGTGCCAGCAGTTTACGTCTTTATGGCTACACCTTC | CASSLRLYGYTF
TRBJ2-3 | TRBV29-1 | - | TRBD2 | TGCAGCGTTGTAGGGCTTAGCGGGGTCAGCACAGATACGCAGTATTTT | CSVVGLSGVSTDTQYF